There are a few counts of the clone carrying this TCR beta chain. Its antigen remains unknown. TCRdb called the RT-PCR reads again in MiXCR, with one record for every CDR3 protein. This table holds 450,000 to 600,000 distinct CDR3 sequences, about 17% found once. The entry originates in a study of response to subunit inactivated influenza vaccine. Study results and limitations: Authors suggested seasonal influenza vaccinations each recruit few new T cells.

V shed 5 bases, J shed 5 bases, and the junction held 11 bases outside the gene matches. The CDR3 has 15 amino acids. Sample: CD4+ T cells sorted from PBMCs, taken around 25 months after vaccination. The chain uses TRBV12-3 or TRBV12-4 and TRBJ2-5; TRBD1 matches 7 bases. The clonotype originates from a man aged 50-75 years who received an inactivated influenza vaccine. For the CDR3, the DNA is TGTGCCAGCAGTAGGGACAGTCTCGTCCTGGAGACCCAGTACTTC. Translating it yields CASSRDSLVLETQYF.